This T cell receptor beta chain appears in the sequencing data of a study of blood T cell repertoires in COVID-19 (dated by TCRdb to the early 2020s). Turning to the overall study: Samples covering the acute and convalescent phases of COVID-19 were provided by collaborators in the United States, Italy and Spain. Samples came from the ongoing ImmuneRACE study (first 160 participants) plus 1,254 subjects from 6 global collaborators. Where available, HLA class I and class II types were obtained from metadata supplied by the sample provider rather than from assay-based typing. Deeply sampled blood TCRbeta repertoires from subjects exposed to, actively infected with, or recovered from COVID-19 were included in the dataset. A freely available public database, intended as a resource for researchers studying the immune response to SARS-CoV-2, is where the repertoires were released. The material from the prospective study consisted of cDNA or gDNA derived from T cells, B-cell-depleted T cells, or PBMCs. The sample metadata nearly always contained a de-identified subject ID, COVID-19 status, age in years and sex. The research as a whole found: Clinical and demographic metadata were provided uncurated, with the amount varying by source and participant.

Collaborating institutions collected whole blood in K2EDTA tubes following their own protocols. For TCRbeta analysis, collaborators shipped samples as frozen whole blood, isolated PBMCs, or DNA extracted from either of those sample types. This clone was detected a few times. This receptor's antigen is unknown. Base-call qualities are not available, and no considerably larger clone is one nucleotide away. TCRbeta CDR3 regions were amplified from genomic DNA using the immunoSEQ Assay, a bias-controlled multiplex PCR. Per the original workflow: The number of nucleated cells in each sample was estimated by amplification of reference gene primers within the assay. Sequence reads were collapsed and filtered to measure the absolute abundance of every unique TCRbeta CDR3 rearrangement. For each sample, productive Simpson clonality was calculated as the square root of Simpson's diversity index across productive rearrangements. TCRdb limited this immuneACCESS table to in-frame rearrangements with V and J called. A share of clones is missing; checked studies link under half to unresolved V genes, and the rest is unexplained. The V and J calls and clone size are taken from that table; D and trimming were inferred from the DNA. For this sample there are about 77,000 clones; about 80% appear just once. Together, the top ten hold roughly 4.8% of the sample.

The germline V gene (reference sequence) yields MNHEY for CDR1 and SMNVEV for CDR2. The CDR3 spans 14 residues, from the cysteine through the phenylalanine. The retained sequence is limited to the CDR3, 42 bases, with the frame set at the first base. A distance of 15 bases separates the germline ends of V and J, which lose 7 bases and 5 bases respectively. This receptor was identified in a woman in her seventies with acute or convalescent COVID-19. Specimen: peripheral blood. This receptor chain uses TRBV27 and TRBJ2-1; the D segment could be TRBD2, given 5 matching bases. The CDR3 region: CASNKLGLDNEQFF. The DNA sequence is as follows: TGTGCCAGCAATAAACTAGGGCTGGACAATGAGCAGTTCTTC.